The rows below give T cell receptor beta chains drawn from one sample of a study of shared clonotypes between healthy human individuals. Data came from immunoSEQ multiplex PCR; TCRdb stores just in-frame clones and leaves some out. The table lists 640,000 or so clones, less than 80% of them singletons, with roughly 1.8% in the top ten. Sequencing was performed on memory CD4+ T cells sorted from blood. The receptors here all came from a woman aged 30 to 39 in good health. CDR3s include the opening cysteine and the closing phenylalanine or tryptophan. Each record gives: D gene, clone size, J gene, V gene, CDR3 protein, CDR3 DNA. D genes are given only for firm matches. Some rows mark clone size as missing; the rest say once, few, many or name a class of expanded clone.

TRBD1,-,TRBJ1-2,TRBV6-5,CASSSDRVLSPTWF,TGTGCCAGCAGTTCGGACAGGGTGTTATCCCCTACATGGTTC
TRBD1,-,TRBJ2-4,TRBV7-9,CASSFTGGSKNIQYF,TGTGCCAGCAGCTTTACAGGGGGCTCCAAAAACATTCAGTACTTC
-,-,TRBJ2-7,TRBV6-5,CASSTPTRGYEQYF,TGTGCCAGCAGTACCCCGACACGAGGTTACGAGCAGTACTTC
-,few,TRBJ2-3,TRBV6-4,CASSDSRGARTDTQYF,TGTGCCAGCAGTGACTCTCGGGGGGCTCGCACAGATACGCAGTATTTT
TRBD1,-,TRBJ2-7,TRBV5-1,CASSPGDSLNFYEQYF,TGCGCCAGCAGCCCTGGGGACAGTTTAAATTTCTACGAGCAGTACTTC
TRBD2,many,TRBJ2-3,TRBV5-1,CASSAGGAPSTDTQYF,TGCGCCAGCAGCGCCGGGGGGGCACCTAGCACAGATACGCAGTATTTT
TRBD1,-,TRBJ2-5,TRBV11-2,CASSQGQFQETQYF,TGTGCCAGCAGCCAGGGACAGTTCCAAGAGACCCAGTACTTC
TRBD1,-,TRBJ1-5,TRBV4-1,CASSHVRGPEPQHF,TGCGCCAGCAGCCATGTCAGGGGGCCGGAGCCCCAGCATTTT
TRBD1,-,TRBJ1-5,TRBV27,CASSPGTALYSNQPQHF,TGTGCCAGCAGTCCAGGGACAGCGTTATATAGCAATCAGCCCCAGCATTTT
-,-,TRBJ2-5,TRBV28,CASSSPGRETQYF,TGTGCCAGCAGTAGCCCCGGGAGAGAGACCCAGTACTTC
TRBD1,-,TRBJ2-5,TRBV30,CAWSGQGVETQYF,TGTGCCTGGAGCGGACAGGGGGTGGAGACCCAGTACTTC
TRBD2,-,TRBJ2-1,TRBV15,CATSFRLAGYNEQFF,TGTGCCACCAGCTTTCGACTAGCGGGGTACAATGAGCAGTTCTTC
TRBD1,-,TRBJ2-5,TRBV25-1,CASHPDREYQETQYF,TGTGCCAGCCACCCGGACAGGGAGTACCAAGAGACCCAGTACTTC
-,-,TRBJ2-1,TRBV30,CAWTVGENFNEQFF,TGTGCCTGGACGGTGGGGGAGAACTTCAATGAGCAGTTCTTC
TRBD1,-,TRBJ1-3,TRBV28,CASSLFTGVGGNTIYF,TGTGCCAGCAGTTTGTTTACAGGGGTTGGTGGAAACACCATATATTTT
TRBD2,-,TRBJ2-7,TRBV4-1,CASSQGSGISYEQYF,TGCGCCAGCAGCCAAGGTAGCGGGATCTCCTACGAGCAGTACTTC
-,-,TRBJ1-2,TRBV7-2,CASSLDPTAYGYTF,TGTGCCAGCAGCTTAGACCCGACGGCCTATGGCTACACCTTC
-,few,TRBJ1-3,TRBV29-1,CSATPQGSGNTIYF,TGCAGCGCCACCCCACAGGGCTCTGGAAACACCATATATTTT
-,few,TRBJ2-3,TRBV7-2,CASSLSADTQYF,TGTGCCAGCAGCTTGTCGGCAGACACGCAGTATTTT
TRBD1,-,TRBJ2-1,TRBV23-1,CASVILQQGSLRLRYNEQFF,TGCGCCAGCGTAATCCTTCAACAGGGGAGTTTAAGGTTAAGGTACAATGAGCAGTTCTTC
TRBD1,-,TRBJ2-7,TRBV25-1,CASRGQSSYEQYF,TGTGCCAGCAGGGGACAGTCATCCTACGAGCAGTACTTC
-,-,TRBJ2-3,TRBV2,CASNSATSTDTQYF,TGTGCCAGCAATAGCGCAACTAGCACAGATACGCAGTATTTT
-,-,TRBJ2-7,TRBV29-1,CSVSGQTYEQYF,TGCAGCGTGAGCGGCCAGACCTACGAGCAGTACTTC
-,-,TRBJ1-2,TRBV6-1,CASKDSVASNYGYTF,TGTGCCAGCAAGGACAGTGTTGCTTCTAACTATGGCTACACCTTC
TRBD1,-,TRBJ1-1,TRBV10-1,CASSPATGDTEAFF,TGCGCCAGCAGCCCTGCGACAGGGGACACTGAAGCTTTCTTT
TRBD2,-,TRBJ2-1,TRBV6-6,CASSQAPSGRVNEQFF,TGTGCCAGCAGCCAAGCGCCTAGCGGGCGGGTTAATGAGCAGTTCTTC
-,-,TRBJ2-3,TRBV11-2,CADGQFSDTQYF,TGTGCCGACGGGCAGTTTTCAGATACGCAGTATTTT
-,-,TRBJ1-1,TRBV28,CASSLKGSENTEAFF,TGTGCCAGCAGTTTAAAGGGGAGCGAGAACACTGAAGCTTTCTTT
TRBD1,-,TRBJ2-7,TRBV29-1,CSALRQGSIYEQYF,TGCAGCGCCTTACGACAGGGGTCCATCTACGAGCAGTACTTC
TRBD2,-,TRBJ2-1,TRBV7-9,CASSLDLAAYNEQFF,TGTGCCAGCAGCTTAGATCTAGCGGCCTACAATGAGCAGTTCTTC
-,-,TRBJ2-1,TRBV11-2,CASRYREGGLNEQFF,TGTGCCAGCAGATACAGGGAAGGTGGGCTCAATGAGCAGTTCTTC
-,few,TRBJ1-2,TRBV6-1,CASSEEGTHGYTF,TGTGCCAGCAGTGAGGAAGGGACGCATGGCTACACCTTC
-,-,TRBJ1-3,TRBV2,CASSEGLSSGNTIYF,TGTGCCAGCAGCGAAGGACTAAGCTCTGGAAACACCATATATTTT
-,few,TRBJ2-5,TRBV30,CAWSTGETQYF,TGTGCCTGGAGTACTGGAGAGACCCAGTACTTC
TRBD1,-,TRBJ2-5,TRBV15,CATKDREQETQYF,TGTGCCACCAAAGACAGGGAGCAAGAGACCCAGTACTTC
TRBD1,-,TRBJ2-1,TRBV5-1,CASNGDRGSYNEQFF,TGCGCCAGCAACGGAGACAGGGGATCCTACAATGAGCAGTTCTTC
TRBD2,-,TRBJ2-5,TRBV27,CASSQGLAGGQETQYF,TGTGCCAGCAGTCAAGGTTTAGCGGGAGGCCAAGAGACCCAGTACTTC
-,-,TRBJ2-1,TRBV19,CASGDRLVNEQFF,TGTGCCAGTGGTGACCGACTAGTCAATGAGCAGTTCTTC
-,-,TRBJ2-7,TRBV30,CAWSVGAVTYEQYF,TGTGCCTGGAGTGTAGGGGCGGTAACCTACGAGCAGTACTTC
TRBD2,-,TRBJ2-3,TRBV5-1,CASSLDSGRSDTQYF,TGCGCCAGCAGCTTGGACAGCGGGAGGTCAGATACGCAGTATTTT
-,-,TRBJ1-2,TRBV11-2,CASSVPGTRDRRFGGYTF,TGTGCCAGCAGCGTACCCGGAACCCGGGACCGCCGTTTCGGTGGCTACACCTTC
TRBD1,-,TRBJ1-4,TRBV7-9,CASSLPDRGEKLFF,TGTGCCAGCAGCCTCCCAGACAGGGGAGAAAAACTGTTTTTT
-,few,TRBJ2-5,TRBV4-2,CASSQEPYLLGASAAQYF,TGTGCCAGCAGCCAAGAACCCTATTTACTAGGGGCTTCGGCGGCCCAGTACTTC
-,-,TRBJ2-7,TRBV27,CASSHVGTYEQYF,TGTGCCAGCAGTCACGTGGGAACCTACGAGCAGTACTTC
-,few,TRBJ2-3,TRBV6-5,CASSYSGTDTQYF,TGTGCCAGCAGTTACTCAGGCACAGATACGCAGTATTTT
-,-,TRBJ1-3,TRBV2,CASSAAFSGNTIYF,TGTGCCAGCAGTGCCGCCTTCTCTGGAAACACCATATATTTT
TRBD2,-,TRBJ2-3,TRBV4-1,CASSQGTSGGLDTQYF,TGCGCCAGCAGCCAAGGGACTAGCGGGGGGCTGGATACGCAGTATTTT
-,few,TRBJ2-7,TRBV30,CAWDSSETYEQYF,TGTGCCTGGGATTCTAGCGAGACCTACGAGCAGTACTTC
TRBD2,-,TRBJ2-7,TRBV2,CASNMLAGEQYF,TGTGCCAGCAATATGCTAGCGGGAGAGCAGTACTTC
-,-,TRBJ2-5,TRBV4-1,CASSHPRGTQYF,TGCGCCAGCAGCCACCCCCGAGGGACCCAGTACTTC
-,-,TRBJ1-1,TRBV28,CASSRATTEAFF,TGTGCCAGCAGTCGGGCGACCACTGAAGCTTTCTTT
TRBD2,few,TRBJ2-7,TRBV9,CASSVGLAGDYEQYF,TGTGCCAGCAGCGTCGGACTAGCGGGAGACTACGAGCAGTACTTC